The T cell receptor beta chain under discussion was sequenced for a study of technical replicates of blood from a handful of donors. This CDR3 contains 15 residues. The trim removed 5 bases at V and 4 bases at J, leaving 8 bases unmatched. Germline CDR1 reads MDHEN; CDR2 reads SYDVKM. The data were produced by immunoSEQ multiplex PCR, yet TCRdb's version contains in-frame clones alone and is incomplete. The sample yields some 70,000 clones, roughly 92% seen once. Sequencing input: T cells isolated from PBMCs. The origin of this receptor is a human donor in good health. The chain links TRBV28 to TRBJ2-3; TRBD1 matches at 8 bases. The CDR3: CASSPIGQGADTQYF. The DNA of the CDR3 is TGTGCCAGCAGTCCCATAGGACAGGGAGCAGATACGCAGTATTTT.